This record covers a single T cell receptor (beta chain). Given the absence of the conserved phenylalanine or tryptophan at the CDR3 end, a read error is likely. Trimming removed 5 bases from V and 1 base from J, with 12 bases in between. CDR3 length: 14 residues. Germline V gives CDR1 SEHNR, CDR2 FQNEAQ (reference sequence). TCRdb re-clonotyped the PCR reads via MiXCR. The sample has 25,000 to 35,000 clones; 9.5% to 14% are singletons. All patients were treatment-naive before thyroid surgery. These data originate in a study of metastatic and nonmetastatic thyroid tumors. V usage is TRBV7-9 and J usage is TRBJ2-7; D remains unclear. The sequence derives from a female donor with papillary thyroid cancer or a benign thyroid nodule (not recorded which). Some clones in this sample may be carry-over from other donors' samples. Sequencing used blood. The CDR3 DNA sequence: TGTGCCAGCAGCCCCCAGGTGGGATCCTACGAGCAGTACCTC. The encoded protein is CASSPQVGSYEQYL.